This entry lists 10 T cell receptor beta chains sequenced from one sample in a study of blood T cell repertoires in COVID-19. Data came from immunoSEQ multiplex PCR; TCRdb stores just in-frame clones and leaves some out. This sample yields under 300,000 clones, of which about 88% are seen a single time; over 10% belongs to the top ten. Sample: peripheral blood. Receptor source: a woman in her 70s with COVID-19, enrolled during active disease.

This clone was recorded once. The V gene is TRBV19, the J gene TRBJ2-4; TRBD1 matches 8 bases. The J segment lost 8 bases and the V segment lost 1 base, leaving 7 bases of the junction unmatched. In germline, CDR1 is LNHDA, CDR2 SQIVND (reference sequence). The CDR3 is made up of 15 amino acids. CDR3 in DNA: TGTGCCAGTAGTATAGGAGGGACAGGTGTGCACATTCAGTACTTC. Translated, it gives CASSIGGTGVHIQYF.

The rearrangement joins TRBV6-6 to TRBJ1-5; TRBD1 is a possible D gene (6 bases). Between the trimmed V and J ends, which lost 4 bases and 2 bases, there was a span of 15 bases. Germline CDR1 is MNHNY and CDR2 is SVGAGI (reference sequence). This CDR3 has 16 residues. For the CDR3, the DNA is TGTGCCAGCAGTTCCACCGGGGGGGCTCGCAATCAGCCCCAGCATTTT. Protein product: CASSSTGGARNQPQHF.

This sequence joins TRBV19 and TRBJ1-2, with 8 bases identical to TRBD1. The CDR3 is 14 amino acids. Looked up from germline, CDR1 is LNHDA and CDR2 is SQIVND (reference sequence). Trimming cost V 6 bases and J 4 bases; bases outside gene matches: 7. This chain's CDR3 is CASRWAGGAYGYTF. The CDR3 DNA follows: TGTGCCAGTAGATGGGCAGGGGGCGCCTATGGCTACACCTTC. The whole variable domain, remainder taken from reference TRBV19 and TRBJ1-2, is DGGITQSPKYLFRKEGQNVTLSCEQNLNHDAMYWYRQDPGQGLRLIYYSQIVNDFQKGDIAEGYSVSREKKESFPLTVTSAQKNPTAFYLCASRWAGGAYGYTFGSGTRLTVV.

This chain links TRBV6-5 with TRBJ1-1; D may be TRBD1 (5 bases). Germline CDR1 is MNHEY and CDR2 is SVGAGI. The V end was cut by 8 bases, the J end by 7 bases, with 20 bases between. The CDR3 covers 14 residues. CDR3 in amino acids: CASGTAAREIEAFF. The CDR3 coding sequence is TGTGCCAGCGGGACCGCGGCCCGGGAGATTGAAGCTTTCTTT.

The chain employs TRBV7-8 and TRBJ2-3; no firm D call. Germline V gives CDR1 SGHVS, CDR2 FQNEAQ. The CDR3 loop spans 13 amino acids. V lost 2 bases, J lost 2 bases, and 5 bases lay in between. CDR3 sequence reads: CASSLPYTDTQYF. Written as DNA, the CDR3 is TGTGCCAGCAGCTTACCGTACACAGATACGCAGTATTTT.

The chain carries TRBV7-2 and TRBJ1-5; D remains ambiguous. Germline V gene lookup returns CDR1 SGHTA and CDR2 FQGNSA. This CDR3 has 14 amino acids. The ends were cut back, 2 bases at V and 4 bases at J, with 9 bases in the middle. CDR3 protein: CASSLTKTNQPQHF. DNA for the CDR3: TGTGCCAGCAGCTTAACGAAGACAAATCAGCCCCAGCATTTT.

The chain couples TRBV5-5 to TRBJ2-7; 9 bases map to TRBD1. Per germline, CDR1 SGHKS and CDR2 YYEKEE (reference sequence). CDR3 length equals 16 residues. The V and J ends lost 4 bases and 1 base, in that order; junction bases with no gene match: 9. CDR3: CASSPGLGQGSYEQYF. CDR3 sequence (DNA): TGTGCCAGCAGCCCCGGTTTGGGACAGGGATCCTACGAGCAGTACTTC.

The table lists this clone with a few counts. The chain employs TRBV2 and TRBJ1-2, with TRBD1 matching 7 bases. Germline loops: CDR1 SNHLY, CDR2 FYNNEI. V lost 4 bases and J lost 7; bases outside the gene matches: 6. The length of the CDR3 is 13 residues. The CDR3 here is CASSGQGGSGYTF. The CDR3 region has the DNA TGTGCCAGCAGTGGACAGGGAGGTAGTGGCTACACCTTC.

The V and J genes are TRBV5-6 and TRBJ1-2; TRBD1 might be the D (6 bases). The CDR3 consists of 13 residues. Looked up from germline, CDR1 is SGHDT and CDR2 is YYEEEE. Trimming stripped 1 base from V and 4 bases from J, with 8 bases between. The DNA for the CDR3 is TGTGCCAGCAGCTTGACAGGGCCCTATGGCTACACCTTC. Its protein is CASSLTGPYGYTF.

CDR3 amino acids: CASSPRDSIGSYEQYF. Here the CDR3 DNA reads TGTGCCAGCAGCCCTCGGGACAGTATCGGCTCCTACGAGCAGTACTTC. This rearrangement joins TRBV6-2 or TRBV6-3 to TRBJ2-7; TRBD1 aligns across 7 bases. The ends lost 6 bases at V and 0 bases at J; junction bases unmatched: 11. This CDR3 contains 16 residues. CDR1 and CDR2 from the germline V gene are MNHEY and SVGEGT.